This T cell receptor (beta chain) emerged from a study of T cell responses to AZD1222 COVID-19 vaccine. Germline CDR1 and CDR2: LNHDA and SQIVND (reference sequence). This CDR3 comprises 17 residues. V shed 5 bases and J 0 bases; nucleotides not matched to a gene: 9. The study, taken as a whole, reports: Seropositive AZD1222 recipients at baseline numbered only five or six. Unmutated variant regions reportedly attract nearly half of all spike-specific TCRs.

Notes on this clone: Its matching antigen is unknown.

Clones were sequenced by immunoSEQ multiplex PCR, and TCRdb holds only the in-frame ones, with some missing. The sample carries roughly 130,000 clones, 88% recorded once. The rearrangement links TRBV19 to TRBJ2-1; 8 bases match TRBD2. The sequence was obtained from an adult in good health. The sequences come from peripheral blood, collected on day 0 of MenACWY control vaccination. CDR3 nucleotide sequence: TGTGCCAGTAGTTCCCGACTAGCGAGTAGCTCCTACAATGAGCAGTTCTTC. It encodes CASSSRLASSSYNEQFF.